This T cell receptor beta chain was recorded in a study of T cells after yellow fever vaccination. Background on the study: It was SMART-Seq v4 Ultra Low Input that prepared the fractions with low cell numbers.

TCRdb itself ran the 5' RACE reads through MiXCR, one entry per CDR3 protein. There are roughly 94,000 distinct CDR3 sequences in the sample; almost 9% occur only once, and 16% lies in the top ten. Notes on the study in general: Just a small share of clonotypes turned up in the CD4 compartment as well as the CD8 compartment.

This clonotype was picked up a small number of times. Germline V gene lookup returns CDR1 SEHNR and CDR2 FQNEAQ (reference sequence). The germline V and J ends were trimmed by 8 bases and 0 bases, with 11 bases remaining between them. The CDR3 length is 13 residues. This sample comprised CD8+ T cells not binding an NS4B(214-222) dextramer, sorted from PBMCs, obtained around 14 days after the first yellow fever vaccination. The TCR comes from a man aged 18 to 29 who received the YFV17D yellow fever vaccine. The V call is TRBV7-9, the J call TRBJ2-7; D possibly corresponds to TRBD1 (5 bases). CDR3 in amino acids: CASGASSSYEQYF. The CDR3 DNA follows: TGTGCCAGCGGGGCCAGCAGCTCCTACGAGCAGTACTTC.